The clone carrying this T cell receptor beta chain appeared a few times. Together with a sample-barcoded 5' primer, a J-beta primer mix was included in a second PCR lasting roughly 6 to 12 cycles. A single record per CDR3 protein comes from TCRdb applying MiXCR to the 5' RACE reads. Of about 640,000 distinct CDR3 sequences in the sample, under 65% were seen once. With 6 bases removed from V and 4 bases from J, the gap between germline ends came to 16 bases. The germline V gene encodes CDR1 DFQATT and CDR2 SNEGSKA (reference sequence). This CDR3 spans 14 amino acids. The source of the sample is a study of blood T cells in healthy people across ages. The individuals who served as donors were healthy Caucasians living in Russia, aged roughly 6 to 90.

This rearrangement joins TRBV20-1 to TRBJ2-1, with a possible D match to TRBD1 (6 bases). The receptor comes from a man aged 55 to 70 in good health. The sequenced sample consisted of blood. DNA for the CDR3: TGCAGTGCAAGGCCGGGACACGGATACAATGAGCAGTTCTTC. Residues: CSARPGHGYNEQFF.